This T cell receptor (beta chain) was retrieved from a study of cytomegalovirus exposure and HLA in healthy donors. The study ran its PCR with 60 Vbeta and 13 Jbeta primers. Measured with immunoSEQ multiplex PCR; TCRdb has only the in-frame clones, and not every one. The sample consists of over 85,000 clones, 60% to 75% of them appearing once. V shed 5 bases and J 3 bases; nucleotides not matched to a gene: 11. The CDR3 length is 16 residues. Germline values: CDR1 SGHTA, CDR2 FQGNSA. Healthy individuals who donated bone marrow served as the donors. A word on this clone: Its antigen is as yet unknown.

Study outcomes and limitations: A few of the chains that were CMV-associated were confirmed in vitro to be specific for CMV antigens. TCR beta chains associated with HLA were, in a later analysis, more clonally expanded than equally common others. Analyzed later, association rates of TCRs varied across HLA loci, with DRB1 most and HLA-C fewest.

The sequence was collected from a female donor in good health and CMV-seronegative. Material for sequencing was PBMCs. The rearrangement links TRBV7-2 to TRBJ1-2, with 8 bases matching TRBD1. The chain's CDR3 is CASSLDRVELYYGYTF. The CDR3 DNA reads TGTGCCAGCAGCCTGGACAGGGTAGAACTTTACTATGGCTACACCTTC.